What follows describes a single T cell receptor beta chain. Researchers amplified the TCR beta CDR3 regions from RNA transcripts. HTBI primers were the set used in a first-round RT-PCR of the TCR CDR3. Via MiXCR, TCRdb re-called the multiplex PCR reads, giving one row per CDR3 protein. The profile shows 300,000 to 450,000 distinct CDR3 sequences, 14% of them singletons. These data are taken from a study of T cells in Graves' hyperthyroidism and ophthalmopathy. With 7 bases removed from V and 0 bases from J, the gap between germline ends came to 16 bases. The CDR3 spans 15 residues. CDR1 and CDR2 (germline): DFQATT, SNEGSKA (reference sequence).

The receptor was isolated from an older woman with Graves' hyperthyroidism. The rearrangement links TRBV20-1 to TRBJ2-1; D possibly corresponds to TRBD2 (5 bases). Sample: blood. CDR3 DNA sequence: TGCAGTGTAGAGAGGCGGGCGAGCTCCTACAATGAGCAGTTCTTC. It translates to CSVERRASSYNEQFF.